Following are 27 T cell receptor beta chains from one sample sequenced in a study of cytotoxic CD8 clonotypes in ibrutinib-treated CLL. Profiled with immunoSEQ multiplex PCR; TCRdb holds only in-frame clones, not every one. The sample consists of hundreds of thousands of clones, over 55% of them appearing once. Sequencing was performed on PBMCs, taken after 36 months of ibrutinib treatment. The receptors originated from a human donor with chronic lymphocytic leukemia.

This rearrangement joins TRBV15 to TRBJ1-1, with D perhaps matching TRBD1 (5 bases). The germline gives CDR1 LNHNV, CDR2 YYDKDF (reference sequence). Trimming pared 5 bases from V and 7 bases from J, leaving 14 bases between. This CDR3 comprises 13 residues. The CDR3 region has the DNA TGTGCCACCAGCGACAGTTGGGGGAATGAAGCTTTCTTT. This encodes CATSDSWGNEAFF. Combining the CDR3 with reference TRBV15 and TRBJ1-1 gives the whole variable domain DAMVIQNPRYQVTQFGKPVTLSCSQTLNHNVMYWYQQKSSQAPKLLFHYYDKDFNNEADTPDNFQSRRPNTSFCFLDIRSPGLGDTAMYLCATSDSWGNEAFFGQGTRLTVV.

The chain links TRBV4-1 to TRBJ1-4; D is unclear. The CDR3 covers 14 residues. Trimming shortened V by 4 bases and J by 1 base, and 7 bases separated the two germline ends. From germline, CDR1 is MGHRA and CDR2 YSYEKL. CDR3 sequence reads: CASSRVGTNEKLFF. CDR3 in DNA: TGCGCCAGCAGCCGCGTGGGAACTAATGAAAAACTGTTTTTT.

This clone was recorded a few times. The chain employs TRBV19 and TRBJ1-5, with 7 bases identical to TRBD1. Trimming cost V 6 bases and J 0 bases; bases outside gene matches: 5. The CDR3 runs 15 residues. The germline V gene has CDR1 LNHDA and CDR2 SQIVND (reference sequence). CDR3 protein: CASSGTAFSNQPQHF. CDR3 DNA: TGTGCCAGTAGCGGGACAGCCTTTAGCAATCAGCCCCAGCATTTT.

A few counts support this clone. The chain carries TRBV6-6 and TRBJ1-1; no clear D gene. Trimming removed 6 bases from V and 1 base from J, with 6 bases in between. Germline values: CDR1 MNHNY, CDR2 SVGAGI (reference sequence). The CDR3 is made up of 12 amino acids. Here the CDR3 DNA reads TGTGCCAGCAGCCCACAGAACACTGAAGCTTTCTTT. Residues: CASSPQNTEAFF.

The rearrangement joins TRBV6-6 to TRBJ1-1; 7 bases agree with TRBD1. This CDR3 is 13 amino acids long. Germline V gene lookup returns CDR1 MNHNY and CDR2 SVGAGI (reference sequence). After removal of 7 bases from V and 0 bases from J, the junction contained 2 bases not matched to a gene. The CDR3 reads CASNRGMNTEAFF. DNA for the CDR3: TGTGCCAGCAACAGGGGCATGAACACTGAAGCTTTCTTT.

The V call is TRBV11-2, the J call TRBJ1-1; D not certain. This CDR3 region has 14 residues. Germline-derived CDR1 and CDR2 are SGHAT and FQNNGV. Trimming removed 1 base at V and 0 bases at J, with 6 bases between. DNA of the CDR3: TGTGCCAGCAGCTTAGCTGCGGTGAACACTGAAGCTTTCTTT. Translated: CASSLAAVNTEAFF.

The count of this clone is one. V usage is TRBV18 and J usage is TRBJ2-3; 14 nucleotides agree with TRBD2. Germline trimming cut 3 bases from V and 4 bases from J; bases unmatched to any gene: 3. The CDR3 has 16 amino acids. Germline loops: CDR1 KGHSH, CDR2 LQKENI. The CDR3 reads CASSPGTSGGSDTQYF. CDR3 in DNA: TGTGCCAGCTCACCGGGGACTAGCGGGGGTTCAGATACGCAGTATTTT.

The chain combines TRBV4-1 with TRBJ1-6, with D possibly being TRBD1 (5 bases). Germline V gene lookup returns CDR1 MGHRA and CDR2 YSYEKL. Trimming took off 0 bases at V and 10 bases at J, with 10 bases between the two ends. This CDR3 has 14 amino acids. The CDR3 DNA reads TGCGCCAGCAGCCAAGAGGGGGGTAACTCACCCCTCCACTTT. Its protein product is CASSQEGGNSPLHF.

CDR3 sequence: CASSTRGNYGYTF. CDR3 nucleotides: TGTGCCAGCAGTACCAGGGGCAACTATGGCTACACCTTC. J is TRBJ1-2 and V is TRBV5-6, with D maybe TRBD1 (6 bases). CDR3 size: 13 residues. V was pared by 5 bases and J by 2 bases, with 10 bases between. Germline V gene data show CDR1 as SGHDT and CDR2 as YYEEEE.

The chain combines TRBV5-6 with TRBJ2-3; possibly TRBD1 for D (6 bases). The germline V gene encodes CDR1 SGHDT and CDR2 YYEEEE. The CDR3 has 15 amino acids. The V and J ends lost 4 bases and 4 bases respectively, with 16 bases between them. The CDR3 coding sequence is TGTGCCAGCAGCCAAACAGGGTTTGTGTCAGATACGCAGTATTTT. Residues: CASSQTGFVSDTQYF.

This clone is a singleton in its sample. The rearrangement uses TRBV27 and TRBJ2-7; D is unclear. Germline V CDR1 and CDR2: MNHEY, SMNVEV (reference sequence). V was pared by 5 bases and J by 4 bases, with 15 bases between. The CDR3 totals 14 residues. CDR3 nucleotides: TGTGCCAGCAGTCCCTCCGCGAGAACGTACGAGCAGTACTTC. Protein: CASSPSARTYEQYF.

V gene TRBV9 combines with J gene TRBJ1-3, with a tentative D call TRBD1 (5 bases). Per germline, CDR1 SGDLS and CDR2 YYNGEE. The CDR3 totals 17 residues. The germline V and J ends were trimmed by 4 bases and 0 bases, with 17 bases remaining between them. The CDR3 DNA sequence: TGTGCCAGCAGCCCGACGGGACTGCCCCACTCTGGAAACACCATATATTTT. This gives the protein CASSPTGLPHSGNTIYF.

The J gene is TRBJ2-1, the V gene TRBV27, with no clear D. CDR3 length: 14 amino acids. Germline loops: CDR1 MNHEY, CDR2 SMNVEV (reference sequence). V shed 2 bases and J shed 6 bases, with 11 bases lying between them. The CDR3 nucleotides read TGTGCCAGCAGTTTAGGCAGGTGGGGCAATGAGCAGTTCTTC. It is translated as CASSLGRWGNEQFF.

This chain uses TRBV2 with TRBJ2-7; 12 nucleotides align to TRBD1. V shed 7 bases, J shed 6 bases, and the junction held 4 bases outside the gene matches. Germline V gives CDR1 SNHLY, CDR2 FYNNEI. This CDR3 region has 13 residues. The CDR3 sequence is CASMGTGGFEQYF. The CDR3, as DNA: TGTGCCAGCATGGGGACAGGGGGCTTCGAGCAGTACTTC. Full variable domain (rest looked up from reference TRBV2 and TRBJ2-7): EPEVTQTPSHQVTQMGQEVILRCVPISNHLYFYWYRQILGQKVEFLVSFYNNEISEKSEIFDDQFSVERPDGSNFTLKIRSTKLEDSAMYFCASMGTGGFEQYFGPGTRLTVT.

The chain links TRBV5-6 to TRBJ2-7; no definite D call. Trimming pared 4 bases from V and 5 bases from J, leaving 19 bases between. This CDR3 is built from 15 residues. Germline V gene data show CDR1 as SGHDT and CDR2 as YYEEEE. The CDR3 coding sequence is TGTGCCAGCAGCGTACGGCAGCCATATAGCCACGAGCAGTACTTC. Translated: CASSVRQPYSHEQYF.

In its sample, this clone was seen a few times. CDR3 DNA sequence: TGTGCCAGCAGTGGATCGCAGCTTGGCTACAATGAGCAGTTCTTC. It specifies CASSGSQLGYNEQFF. The V call is TRBV2, the J call TRBJ2-1, with D unresolved. Looked up from germline, CDR1 is SNHLY and CDR2 is FYNNEI. V lost 4 bases and J 3 bases, leaving 13 bases between the germline ends. CDR3 length: 15 residues.

The rearrangement links TRBV6-5 to TRBJ2-2; weak D call: TRBD2 (6 bases). The CDR3 loop spans 12 amino acids. The germline V and J ends were trimmed by 8 bases and 4 bases, with 8 bases remaining between them. Germline CDR1 reads MNHEY; CDR2 reads SVGAGI. CDR3 amino acids: CASWRGTGELFF. The DNA for the CDR3 is TGTGCCAGCTGGCGGGGCACCGGGGAGCTGTTTTTT.

The rearrangement uses TRBV11-2 and TRBJ2-3; D gene uncertain. Germline V gene sequence: CDR1 SGHAT, CDR2 FQNNGV. Trimming cost V 7 bases and J 3 bases, with 11 bases left between them. The CDR3 totals 13 residues. DNA for the CDR3: TGTGCCAGCAACAGAGGCCCGACAGATACGCAGTATTTT. Protein sequence: CASNRGPTDTQYF.

This clone was counted a few times. The gene calls are TRBV7-8 and TRBJ1-2; D unclear. The CDR3 contains 13 residues. CDR1 SGHVS and CDR2 FQNEAQ come from the germline V gene. The germline V and J ends were trimmed by 5 bases and 0 bases, with 7 bases remaining between them. The CDR3 loop reads CASSPETNYGYTF. CDR3 nucleotide sequence: TGTGCCAGCAGCCCCGAGACTAACTATGGCTACACCTTC.

There are a few counts of this clone. The chain uses TRBV2 and TRBJ2-7, with a weak D call TRBD1 (6 bases). Germline CDR1 and CDR2: SNHLY and FYNNEI. Trimming removed 4 bases at V and 3 bases at J, with 13 bases between. This CDR3 spans 14 amino acids. The CDR3 region has the DNA TGTGCCAGCAGTGTATGGCAGGGGAGCTACGAGCAGTACTTC. This sequence encodes CASSVWQGSYEQYF.

The chain employs TRBV27 and TRBJ2-7, with 7 positions matching TRBD2. V lost 7 bases to trimming and J lost 1 base; unmatched junction nucleotides: 4. The CDR3 is 13 residues long. Germline V gene sequence: CDR1 MNHEY, CDR2 SMNVEV (reference sequence). This CDR3 is CASNLGGSYEQYF. The CDR3 region has the DNA TGTGCCAGCAACCTCGGGGGGTCCTACGAGCAGTACTTC.

The CDR3 DNA is TGTGCCAGCAGTTTCCGACAGATGCTCAACACCGGGGAGCTGTTTTTT. Its translation is CASSFRQMLNTGELFF. The rearrangement links TRBV27 to TRBJ2-2; D might be TRBD1 (5 bases). The CDR3 is 16 residues long. The germline gives CDR1 MNHEY, CDR2 SMNVEV (reference sequence). V lost 3 bases, J lost 2 bases, and 13 bases lay in between.

The V and J genes are TRBV28 and TRBJ1-1, with D perhaps matching TRBD1 (6 bases). V dropped 10 bases and J dropped 5 bases, with 14 bases sitting between them. Germline V lookup: CDR1 MDHEN, CDR2 SYDVKM. The CDR3 is 12 residues long. CDR3 residues: CATGVKGTEAFF. CDR3 sequence (DNA): TGTGCCACAGGGGTTAAAGGTACTGAAGCTTTCTTT.

The V gene is TRBV5-1, the J gene TRBJ1-2, with 7 bases matching TRBD1. The CDR3 covers 14 residues. Germline loops: CDR1 SGHRS, CDR2 YFSETQ. The J segment lost 1 base and the V segment lost 0 bases, leaving 0 bases of the junction unmatched. The CDR3 sequence: CASSLDRGNYGYTF. The CDR3 region has the DNA TGCGCCAGCAGCTTGGACAGGGGTAACTATGGCTACACCTTC.

This rearrangement joins TRBV11-3 to TRBJ1-1, with D possibly matching TRBD1 (5 bases). Germline V lookup: CDR1 SGHNT, CDR2 YENEEA. CDR3 length: 13 residues. V was trimmed by 0 bases and J by 6 bases, leaving 8 bases between them. CDR3 residues: CASSLELGAEAFF. The CDR3 region has the DNA TGTGCCAGCAGCTTAGAACTAGGGGCTGAAGCTTTCTTT. Complete variable domain (other parts from reference TRBV11-3 and TRBJ1-1): EAGVVQSPRYKIIEKKQPVAFWCNPISGHNTLYWYLQNLGQGPELLIRYENEEAVDDSQLPKDRFSAERLKGVDSTLKIQPAELGDSAVYLCASSLELGAEAFFGQGTRLTVV.

In this sample, this clone turned up once. The chain has TRBV29-1 and TRBJ1-2; D is possibly TRBD1 (6 bases). Germline V gives CDR1 SQVTM, CDR2 ANQGSEA. Between the trimmed V and J ends, which lost 4 bases and 1 base, there was a span of 16 bases. The CDR3 is 15 residues long. The CDR3 sequence: CSVGPAGAINYGYTF. CDR3 coding DNA: TGCAGCGTTGGGCCAGCGGGGGCGATTAACTATGGCTACACCTTC.

The chain joins TRBV19 to TRBJ2-1; TRBD2 matches at 10 bases. Losses at the gene ends were 4 bases for V and 2 bases for J; bases not matched to a gene: 5. This CDR3 is built from 16 residues. CDR1 LNHDA and CDR2 SQIVND come from the germline V gene (reference sequence). The CDR3 DNA is TGTGCCAGTAGTACCTCTAGCGGGGGCACCTACAATGAGCAGTTCTTC. It yields the protein CASSTSSGGTYNEQFF.